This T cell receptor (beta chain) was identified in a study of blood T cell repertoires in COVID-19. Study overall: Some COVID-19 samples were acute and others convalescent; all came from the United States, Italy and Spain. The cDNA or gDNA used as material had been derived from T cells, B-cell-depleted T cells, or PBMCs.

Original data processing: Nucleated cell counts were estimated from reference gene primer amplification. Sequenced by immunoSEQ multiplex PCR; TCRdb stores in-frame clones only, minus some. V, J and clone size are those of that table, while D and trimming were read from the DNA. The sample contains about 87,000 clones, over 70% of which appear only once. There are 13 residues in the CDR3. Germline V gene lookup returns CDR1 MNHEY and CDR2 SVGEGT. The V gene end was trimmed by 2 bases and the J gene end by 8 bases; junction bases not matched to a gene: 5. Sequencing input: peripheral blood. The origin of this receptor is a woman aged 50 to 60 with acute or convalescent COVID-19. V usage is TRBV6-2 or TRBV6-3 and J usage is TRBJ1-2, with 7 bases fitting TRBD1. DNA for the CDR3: TGTGCCAGCAGTTACCGCAACAGGGGCGGCTACACCTTC. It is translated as CASSYRNRGGYTF.